This T cell receptor beta chain was observed in a study of blood T cells in healthy people across ages. The study, taken as a whole, reports: Naive CD4+ cell counts and diversity both ran higher in long-lived than in aged donors.

Per-sample PBMC isolation yielded at least 6.5 million cells. Per sample, at least 6 micrograms of total RNA were extracted. The second PCR ran roughly 6 to 11 cycles with a sample-barcoded 5' primer and J-beta primers. Carrying 12 random nucleotides, a template-switch adaptor labeled each individual cDNA molecule. TCRdb re-analysed the 5' RACE reads in MiXCR, keeping a single row per CDR3 protein. Of approximately 2,000,000 distinct CDR3 sequences listed, more than 35% are singletons. The CDR3 extends over 14 amino acids. Germline assignment: CDR1 LGHNA and CDR2 YNFKEQ. The V gene lost 1 base and the J gene lost 6 bases, with 12 bases spanning the gap. As concerns this clonotype: Its antigen is not identified.

The rearrangement links TRBV4-2 to TRBJ1-2; D might be TRBD1 (6 bases). This clonotype was obtained from a human donor in good health. Sequenced sample: blood. CDR3 loop: CASSQVEGGDGYTF. Written as DNA, the CDR3 is TGTGCCAGCAGCCAAGTCGAGGGGGGGGATGGCTACACCTTC.